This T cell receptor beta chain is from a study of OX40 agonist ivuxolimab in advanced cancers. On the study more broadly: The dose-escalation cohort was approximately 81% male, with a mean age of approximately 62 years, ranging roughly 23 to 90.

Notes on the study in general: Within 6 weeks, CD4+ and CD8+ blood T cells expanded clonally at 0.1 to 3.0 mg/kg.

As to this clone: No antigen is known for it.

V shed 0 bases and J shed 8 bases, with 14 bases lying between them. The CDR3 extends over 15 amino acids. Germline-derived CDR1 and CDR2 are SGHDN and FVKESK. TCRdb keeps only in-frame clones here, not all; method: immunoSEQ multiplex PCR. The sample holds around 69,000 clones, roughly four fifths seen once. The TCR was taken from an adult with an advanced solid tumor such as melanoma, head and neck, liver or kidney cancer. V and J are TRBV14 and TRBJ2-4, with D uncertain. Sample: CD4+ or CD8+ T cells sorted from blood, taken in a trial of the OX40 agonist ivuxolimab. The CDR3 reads CASSQEGLRWDIQYF. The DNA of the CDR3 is TGTGCCAGCAGCCAAGAAGGTCTCCGATGGGACATTCAGTACTTC.